This TCR beta chain was recovered during a study of T cells in Graves' hyperthyroidism and ophthalmopathy. Diagnoses were established using clinical symptoms, serum thyroxine and TRAb, thyroid ultrasound and orbital computed tomography. CDR3 length: 14 amino acids. V lost 2 bases to trimming and J lost 4 bases, with 12 bases between them. RNA transcripts gave rise to amplified TCR beta CDR3 regions. Primed by the HTBI set, a first-round RT-PCR was run on the TCR CDR3. In TCRdb, the multiplex PCR reads were re-called with MiXCR into one record per CDR3 protein. The sample lists 700,000 or so distinct CDR3 sequences, about 16% occurring once.

This chain uses TRBV12-3 or TRBV12-4 with TRBJ2-7; TRBD1 is a possible D gene (5 bases). The TCR comes from a man younger than 35 with Graves' hyperthyroidism. The sequencing sample was made of blood. CDR3 sequence reads: CASSLWTTVYEQYF. The CDR3 DNA reads TGTGCCAGCAGTTTATGGACAACTGTTTACGAGCAGTACTTC.